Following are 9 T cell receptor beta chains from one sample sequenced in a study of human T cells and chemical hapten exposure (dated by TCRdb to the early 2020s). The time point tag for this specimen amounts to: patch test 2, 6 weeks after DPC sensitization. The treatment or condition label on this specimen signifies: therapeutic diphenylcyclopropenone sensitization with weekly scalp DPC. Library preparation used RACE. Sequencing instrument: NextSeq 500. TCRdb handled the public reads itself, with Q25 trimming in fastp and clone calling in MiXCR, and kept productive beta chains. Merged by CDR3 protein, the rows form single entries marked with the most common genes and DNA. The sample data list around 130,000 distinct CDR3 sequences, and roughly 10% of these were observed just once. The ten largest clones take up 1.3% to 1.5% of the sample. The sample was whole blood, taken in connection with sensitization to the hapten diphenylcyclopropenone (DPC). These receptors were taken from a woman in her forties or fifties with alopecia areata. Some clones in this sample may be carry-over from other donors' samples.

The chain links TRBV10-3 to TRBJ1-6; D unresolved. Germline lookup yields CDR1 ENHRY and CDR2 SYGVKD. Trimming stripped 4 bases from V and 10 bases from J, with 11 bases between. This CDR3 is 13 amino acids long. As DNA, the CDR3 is TGTGCCATCAGTGTAAACAGCCAGTCACCCCTCCACTTT. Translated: CAISVNSQSPLHF.

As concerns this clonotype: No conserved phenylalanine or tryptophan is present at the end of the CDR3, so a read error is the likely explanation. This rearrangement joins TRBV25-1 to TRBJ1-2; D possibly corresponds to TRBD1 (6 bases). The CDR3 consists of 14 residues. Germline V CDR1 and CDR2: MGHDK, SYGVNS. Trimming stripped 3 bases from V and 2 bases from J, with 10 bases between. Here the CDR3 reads CASSEQGINYGYTS. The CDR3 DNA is TGTGCCAGCAGTGAGCAGGGGATCAACTATGGCTACACCTCC.

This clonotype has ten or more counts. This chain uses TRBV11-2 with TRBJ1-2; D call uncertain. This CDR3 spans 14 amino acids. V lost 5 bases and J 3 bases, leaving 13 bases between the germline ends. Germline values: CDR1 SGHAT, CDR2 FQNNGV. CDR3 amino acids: CASSTPGKDYGYTF. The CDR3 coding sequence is TGTGCCAGCAGCACGCCCGGGAAGGACTATGGCTACACCTTC.

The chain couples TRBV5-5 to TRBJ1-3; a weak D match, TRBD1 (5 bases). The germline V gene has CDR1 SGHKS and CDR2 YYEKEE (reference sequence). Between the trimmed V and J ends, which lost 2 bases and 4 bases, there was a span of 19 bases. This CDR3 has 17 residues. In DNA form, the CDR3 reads TGTGCCAGCAGCTTTGGTCCCCCCCAGGGAAGAGGAAACACCATATATTTT. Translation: CASSFGPPQGRGNTIYF.

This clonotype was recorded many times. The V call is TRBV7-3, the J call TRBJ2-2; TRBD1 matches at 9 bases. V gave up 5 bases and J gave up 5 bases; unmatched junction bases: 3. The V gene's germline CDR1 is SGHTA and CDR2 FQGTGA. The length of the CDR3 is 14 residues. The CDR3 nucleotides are TGTGCCAGCAGCCACGGACAGGGGACCGGGGAGCTGTTTTTT. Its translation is CASSHGQGTGELFF.

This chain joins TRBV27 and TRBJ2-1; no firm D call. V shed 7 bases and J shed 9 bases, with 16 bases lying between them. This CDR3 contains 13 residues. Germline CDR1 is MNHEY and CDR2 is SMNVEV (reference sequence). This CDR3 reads CASIPLSTGEQFF. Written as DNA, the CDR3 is TGTGCCAGCATCCCCCTCTCCACGGGTGAGCAGTTCTTC.

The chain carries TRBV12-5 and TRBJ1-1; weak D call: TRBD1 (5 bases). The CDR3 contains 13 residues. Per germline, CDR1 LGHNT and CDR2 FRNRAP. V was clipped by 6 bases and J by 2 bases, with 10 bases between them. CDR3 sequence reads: CASGPTANTEAFF. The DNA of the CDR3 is TGTGCTAGTGGACCGACAGCCAACACTGAAGCTTTCTTT. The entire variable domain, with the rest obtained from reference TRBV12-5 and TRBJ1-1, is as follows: DARVTQTPRHKVTEMGQEVTMRCQPILGHNTVFWYRQTMMQGLELLAYFRNRAPLDDSGMPKDRFSAEMPDATLATLKIQPSEPRDSAVYFCASGPTANTEAFFGQGTRLTVV.

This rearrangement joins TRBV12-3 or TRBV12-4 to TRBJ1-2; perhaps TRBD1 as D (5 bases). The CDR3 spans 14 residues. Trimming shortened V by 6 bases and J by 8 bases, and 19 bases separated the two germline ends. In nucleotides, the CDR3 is TGTGCCAGCAGCCTAGAAGAGAGGGGAAGGGGCTACACCTTC. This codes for CASSLEERGRGYTF.

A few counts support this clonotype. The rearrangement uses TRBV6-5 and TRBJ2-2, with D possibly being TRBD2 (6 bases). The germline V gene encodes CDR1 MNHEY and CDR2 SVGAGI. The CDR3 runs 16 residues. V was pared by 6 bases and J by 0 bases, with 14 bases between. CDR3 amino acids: CASRQFSGPNTGELFF. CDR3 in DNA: TGTGCCAGCAGACAATTCAGCGGGCCGAACACCGGGGAGCTGTTTTTT.